One T cell receptor (beta chain) is described in this entry. The antigen is undetermined. The PCR had 60 Vbeta and 13 Jbeta primers. TCRdb's copy holds only in-frame clones and misses some; the assay was immunoSEQ multiplex PCR. This sample's clone table lists just under 65,000 clones. The sample comes from a study of cytomegalovirus exposure and HLA in healthy donors. Study-wide points: An analysis that was carried out later associated 15,000 to 20,000 TCR beta sequences with HLA alleles at 0.05 false discovery rate. In an earlier analysis, productive rearrangement rates for most beta V segments clustered near 87% or 30%.

The CDR3 length is 13 residues. Germline CDR1 is GTSNPN and CDR2 is SVGIG (reference sequence). V gave up 3 bases and J gave up 5 bases; unmatched junction bases: 5. The V gene is TRBV30, the J gene TRBJ2-3; 7 nucleotides agree with TRBD1. The source is a boy aged 10-17 years in good health and CMV-seronegative. Material: PBMCs. CDR3 coding DNA: TGTGCCTGGAGCGGGGACAGTATAGATACGCAGTATTTT. It is translated as CAWSGDSIDTQYF.